This T cell receptor (beta chain) was sequenced for a study of blood T cell repertoires in COVID-19. The V end lost 2 bases, the J end lost 4 bases, and 6 bases lay between the germline ends. The CDR3 contains 12 residues. Germline assignment: CDR1 SGHKS and CDR2 YYEKEE (reference sequence). Profiling relied on immunoSEQ multiplex PCR, and the TCRdb table lists in-frame clones only, not all of them. The table has 90,000 to 120,000 clones, 90% to 95% seen once; the top ten hold under 1.5%. The TCR sequence derives from a woman in her thirties with acute or convalescent COVID-19. Sequencing was carried out using peripheral blood. The rearrangement links TRBV5-5 to TRBJ1-1; D might be TRBD1 (6 bases). CDR3 bases: TGTGCCAGCAGCTTCAGGGGCACTGAAGCTTTCTTT. Translation: CASSFRGTEAFF.